This T cell receptor beta chain stems from a study of blood T cell repertoires in COVID-19. Study overall: The origin of the acute and convalescent COVID-19 samples was the United States, Italy and Spain. T cells, B-cell-depleted T cells, or PBMCs supplied cDNA or gDNA.

In the authors' methods: Amplification of reference gene primers was used by the study to estimate nucleated cell counts. Measured with immunoSEQ multiplex PCR; TCRdb has only the in-frame clones, and not every one. The V and J calls and clone size come from that table; D and trimming were worked out from the DNA. The sample includes roughly 250,000 clones, about 88% of them seen just once. This clone was detected a few times. With V trimmed by 0 bases and J by 4 bases, 8 bases remained unmatched. Germline values: CDR1 LNHDA, CDR2 SQIVND (reference sequence). This CDR3 is built from 16 residues. This TCR was sampled from a woman between 35 and 50 years old who had recovered from COVID-19. Sequencing used peripheral blood. V gene TRBV19 combines with J gene TRBJ2-7; 8 bases fit TRBD2. The CDR3 spells CASSIESLAGYYEQYF. CDR3 nucleotide sequence: TGTGCCAGTAGTATAGAGAGTCTAGCGGGCTATTACGAGCAGTACTTC.